These T cell receptor beta chains were read from a single sample in a study of tumor-infiltrating lymphocytes in localized non-small cell lung cancer. Clones were read by immunoSEQ multiplex PCR, and TCRdb kept only the in-frame ones, dropping some. The table shows about 12,000 clones, with roughly 76% occurring only once. What was sequenced was uninvolved lung tissue not adjacent to the tumor. The receptors were sampled from a human donor with non-small cell lung cancer. CDR3s include the opening cysteine and the closing phenylalanine or tryptophan. The D gene is left open where the match is weak. Some rows mark clone size as missing; the rest say once, few, many or name a class of expanded clone.

j_call: TRBJ1-1; v_call: TRBV5-1; d_call: .; clone_size: .; cdr3_aa: CASSVLQGNTEAFF; cdr3_nt: TGCGCCAGCAGCGTACTACAGGGGAACACTGAAGCTTTCTTT
j_call: TRBJ2-7; v_call: TRBV27; d_call: .; clone_size: .; cdr3_aa: CASSRKATASSYEQYF; cdr3_nt: TGTGCCAGCAGCCGTAAGGCGACGGCCAGTTCCTACGAGCAGTACTTC
j_call: TRBJ2-7; v_call: TRBV7-3; d_call: .; clone_size: .; cdr3_aa: CASSFYTSYEQYF; cdr3_nt: TGTGCCAGCAGCTTCTACACCTCCTACGAGCAGTACTTC
j_call: TRBJ1-5; v_call: TRBV10-1; d_call: TRBD1; clone_size: .; cdr3_aa: CASWGQGDQPQHF; cdr3_nt: TGCGCCAGCTGGGGACAGGGGGATCAGCCCCAGCATTTT
j_call: TRBJ2-3; v_call: TRBV5-1; d_call: TRBD2; clone_size: .; cdr3_aa: CASSLEGLTSVDTQYF; cdr3_nt: TGCGCCAGCAGCTTGGAGGGACTAACATCCGTAGATACGCAGTATTTT
j_call: TRBJ1-3; v_call: TRBV2; d_call: .; clone_size: few; cdr3_aa: CASTVLNTIYF; cdr3_nt: TGTGCCAGCACGGTTTTAAACACCATATATTTT
j_call: TRBJ1-6; v_call: TRBV6-4; d_call: .; clone_size: .; cdr3_aa: CASSTPRPNNSPLHF; cdr3_nt: TGTGCCAGCAGTACACCCAGGCCCAATAATTCACCCCTCCACTTT
j_call: TRBJ2-5; v_call: TRBV30; d_call: .; clone_size: .; cdr3_aa: CAWSVGGARGKETQYF; cdr3_nt: TGTGCCTGGAGTGTGGGCGGGGCGCGGGGAAAAGAGACCCAGTACTTC
j_call: TRBJ2-2; v_call: TRBV29-1; d_call: .; clone_size: once; cdr3_aa: CSVMGSGELFF; cdr3_nt: TGCAGCGTTATGGGGTCCGGGGAGCTGTTTTTT
j_call: TRBJ1-2; v_call: TRBV19; d_call: TRBD1; clone_size: .; cdr3_aa: CASRPGGSVGGYTF; cdr3_nt: TGTGCCAGTAGGCCAGGGGGCTCGGTCGGGGGCTACACCTTC
j_call: TRBJ2-5; v_call: TRBV30; d_call: .; clone_size: .; cdr3_aa: CAWRAYQETQYF; cdr3_nt: TGTGCCTGGAGGGCGTACCAAGAGACCCAGTACTTC
j_call: TRBJ2-3; v_call: TRBV29-1; d_call: .; clone_size: .; cdr3_aa: CSTDTDTQYF; cdr3_nt: TGCAGCACAGATACAGATACGCAGTATTTT
j_call: TRBJ1-2; v_call: TRBV29-1; d_call: TRBD1; clone_size: .; cdr3_aa: CSVFKGDRDGYTF; cdr3_nt: TGCAGCGTATTTAAGGGGGACAGGGATGGCTACACCTTC